These 31 T cell receptor beta chains share one sample of origin, sequenced in a study of cytomegalovirus exposure and HLA in healthy donors. The PCR made use of 60 Vbeta and 13 Jbeta primers. TCRdb's copy holds only in-frame clones and misses some; the assay was immunoSEQ multiplex PCR. Here the sample spans fewer than 250,000 clones, over 65% being singletons. The sample was PBMCs. Receptors were obtained from a human donor in good health.

CDR3: CAWTDSRDSGTQPQHF. CDR3 nucleotide sequence: TGTGCCTGGACAGACTCACGGGACAGTGGTACTCAGCCCCAGCATTTT. This chain uses TRBV30 with TRBJ1-5; 7 bases map to TRBD1. The V gene end was trimmed by 4 bases and the J gene end by 6 bases; junction bases not matched to a gene: 15. The germline gives CDR1 GTSNPN, CDR2 SVGIG (reference sequence). This CDR3 contains 16 residues.

This chain connects TRBV9 to TRBJ2-3; 7 positions match TRBD1. In germline, CDR1 is SGDLS, CDR2 YYNGEE. The CDR3 has 16 residues. The V segment lost 0 bases and the J segment 2 bases; nucleotides outside the gene matches: 6. The CDR3: CASSVGAGGNTDTQYF. In DNA, the CDR3 is TGTGCCAGCAGCGTAGGGGCAGGGGGTAACACAGATACGCAGTATTTT.

The V call is TRBV4-1, the J call TRBJ2-3, with D possibly being TRBD2 (5 bases). V gave up 4 bases and J gave up 2 bases, with 13 bases separating them. In germline, CDR1 is MGHRA, CDR2 YSYEKL. The CDR3 is 15 residues long. CDR3 in amino acids: CASSLMSGNTDTQYF. The CDR3 DNA reads as TGCGCCAGCAGCCTAATGTCGGGAAACACAGATACGCAGTATTTT.

V gene TRBV6-5 combines with J gene TRBJ2-1; no reliable D call. The germline V gene has CDR1 MNHEY and CDR2 SVGAGI. The CDR3 is made up of 14 amino acids. V lost 0 bases and J lost 8, with 11 bases in between. CDR3 sequence (DNA): TGTGCCAGCAGTTACTCGCCGCGCCGCGATGAGCAGTTCTTC. Encoded protein: CASSYSPRRDEQFF.

There are a few counts of this clone. The chain couples TRBV15 to TRBJ2-2; 8 bases agree with TRBD1. V shed 0 bases and J 4 bases; nucleotides not matched to a gene: 4. Germline CDR1 and CDR2: LNHNV and YYDKDF (reference sequence). The CDR3 spans 16 residues. This CDR3 is CATSRDRGQVTGELFF. CDR3 in DNA: TGTGCCACCAGCAGAGACAGGGGGCAGGTCACCGGGGAGCTGTTTTTT.

The chain links TRBV9 to TRBJ1-5; D is perhaps TRBD1 (6 bases). The germline CDR1 and CDR2 sequences are SGDLS and YYNGEE. V was pared by 4 bases and J by 0 bases, with 11 bases between. The CDR3 has 15 amino acids. CDR3 sequence (DNA): TGTGCCAGCAGCCCGGGGGGCTATAGCAATCAGCCCCAGCATTTT. Its translation: CASSPGGYSNQPQHF. Looking up the rest from reference TRBV9 and TRBJ1-5 gives the full variable domain: DSGVTQTPKHLITATGQRVTLRCSPRSGDLSVYWYQQSLDQGLQFLIQYYNGEERAKGNILERFSAQQFPDLHSELNLSSLELGDSALYFCASSPGGYSNQPQHFGDGTRLSIL.

The chain couples TRBV2 to TRBJ1-2; D gene uncertain. The germline V gene encodes CDR1 SNHLY and CDR2 FYNNEI. Between the trimmed V and J ends, which lost 5 bases and 2 bases, there was a span of 6 bases. This CDR3 region has 12 residues. The CDR3 region has the DNA TGTGCCAGCAGTTCTCGGAACTATGGCTACACCTTC. Protein product: CASSSRNYGYTF.

Only one count was recorded for this clone. The chain has TRBV5-4 and TRBJ2-3; 9 bases are a match to TRBD2. Germline assignment: CDR1 SGHNT and CDR2 YYREEE (reference sequence). This CDR3 region has 15 residues. V trimming: 4 bases; J trimming: 4 bases; junction bases outside the gene matches: 7. The CDR3 spells CASSPSGRTADTQYF. CDR3 DNA sequence: TGTGCCAGCAGCCCGAGCGGGAGGACCGCAGATACGCAGTATTTT.

J is TRBJ1-4 and V is TRBV29-1, with 12 bases identical to TRBD1. The V gene's germline CDR1 is SQVTM and CDR2 ANQGSEA. This CDR3 is built from 14 residues. J was trimmed by 8 bases and V by 0 bases; bases with no gene match: 1. The CDR3 DNA is TGCAGCGTTGAAGACGGGACAGGGGGCGAAAAACTGTTTTTT. Translation gives CSVEDGTGGEKLFF.

This clone was observed a single time. This chain connects TRBV11-3 to TRBJ2-2; D call uncertain. The CDR3 covers 13 residues. The ends were cut back, 3 bases at V and 3 bases at J, with 5 bases in the middle. The germline V gene encodes CDR1 SGHNT and CDR2 YENEEA. The CDR3 protein is CASSLRHTGELFF. CDR3 DNA sequence: TGTGCCAGCAGCTTGCGCCACACCGGGGAGCTGTTTTTT. Full variable domain (outside the CDR3, taken from reference TRBV11-3 and TRBJ2-2): EAGVVQSPRYKIIEKKQPVAFWCNPISGHNTLYWYLQNLGQGPELLIRYENEEAVDDSQLPKDRFSAERLKGVDSTLKIQPAELGDSAVYLCASSLRHTGELFFGEGSRLTVL.

This sequence joins TRBV13 and TRBJ2-5; 12 bases are a match to TRBD1. Germline V lookup: CDR1 PRHDT, CDR2 FYEKMQ (reference sequence). The CDR3 is 16 amino acids. J lost 4 bases, V lost 3 bases, and 6 bases had no gene match. The CDR3 sequence is CASSFGTGGSGETQYF. For the CDR3, the DNA is TGTGCCAGCAGCTTCGGGACAGGGGGCTCGGGAGAGACCCAGTACTTC.

This clone was recorded only once. The chain combines TRBV5-6 with TRBJ2-7; possible D gene TRBD2, 7 bases. Germline V gives CDR1 SGHDT, CDR2 YYEEEE. Trimming took off 0 bases at V and 12 bases at J, with 19 bases between the two ends. The CDR3 sequence is 14 residues long. The CDR3 sequence: CASSLDGGGGVGYF. In DNA form, the CDR3 reads TGTGCCAGCAGCTTGGATGGGGGAGGGGGAGTCGGGTACTTC.

This chain uses TRBV7-9 with TRBJ2-3; weak D call: TRBD2 (6 bases). Germline assignment: CDR1 SEHNR and CDR2 FQNEAQ (reference sequence). This CDR3 spans 14 amino acids. Trimming left V 4 bases short and J 4 bases short, with 12 bases between. CDR3 nucleotides: TGTGCCAGCAGCTCGGGACTTCTGCCAGATACGCAGTATTTT. Translating it yields CASSSGLLPDTQYF.

For the CDR3, the DNA is TGCAGCGCGACTAGCGGGATCTACACCGGGGAGCTGTTTTTT. It yields the protein CSATSGIYTGELFF. This chain connects TRBV29-1 to TRBJ2-2; 11 bases fit TRBD2. Germline CDR1 is SQVTM and CDR2 is ANQGSEA. The junction had 4 bases not matched to a gene; V was cut back by 7 bases and J by 3 bases. The CDR3 runs 14 residues.

This clone has only a few counts. The CDR3 here is CASSSAGTEAFF. The DNA for the CDR3 is TGTGCCAGCAGCTCGGCCGGGACTGAAGCTTTCTTT. V and J are TRBV7-9 and TRBJ1-1, with no clear D. The CDR3 has 12 amino acids. Trimming cost V 4 bases and J 5 bases, with 8 bases left between them. Germline values: CDR1 SEHNR, CDR2 FQNEAQ (reference sequence).

This sequence joins TRBV19 and TRBJ2-7; D may be TRBD2 (6 bases). Germline CDR1 and CDR2: LNHDA and SQIVND (reference sequence). The CDR3 sequence is 15 residues long. Trimming pared 1 base from V and 3 bases from J, leaving 13 bases between. CDR3 nucleotide sequence: TGTGCCAGTAGTATAGCGGGGGTTGGAAACTACGAGCAGTACTTC. This encodes CASSIAGVGNYEQYF.

This chain uses TRBV19 with TRBJ2-1, with 8 nucleotides matching TRBD2. V trimming: 6 bases; J trimming: 1 base; junction bases outside the gene matches: 11. The CDR3 runs to 17 residues. Germline assignment: CDR1 LNHDA and CDR2 SQIVND (reference sequence). The CDR3 is CASRPRPGTRSYNEQFF. The CDR3 coding sequence is TGTGCCAGTAGGCCCCGACCGGGGACTAGATCCTACAATGAGCAGTTCTTC.

This clone was detected once. V usage is TRBV27 and J usage is TRBJ2-7, with 8 bases that match TRBD2. CDR3 length: 16 amino acids. Germline trimming cut 2 bases from V and 6 bases from J; bases unmatched to any gene: 12. Germline assignment: CDR1 MNHEY and CDR2 SMNVEV (reference sequence). The CDR3 loop is CASSLKFGSGVGEQYF. DNA of the CDR3: TGTGCCAGCAGTTTAAAATTTGGTAGCGGGGTAGGCGAGCAGTACTTC.

This clone was counted a few times. The chain joins TRBV2 to TRBJ2-1, with 11 bases aligning to TRBD2. This CDR3 has 17 amino acids. Germline V gene lookup returns CDR1 SNHLY and CDR2 FYNNEI. With V trimmed by 1 base and J by 6 bases, 8 bases remained unmatched. This CDR3 reads CASSEGNSGRAFNEQFF. DNA of the CDR3: TGTGCCAGCAGTGAAGGTAATAGCGGGAGGGCCTTCAATGAGCAGTTCTTC.

The rearrangement uses TRBV5-8 and TRBJ2-1; D is perhaps TRBD2 (6 bases). The germline gives CDR1 SGHTS, CDR2 YDEGEE. CDR3 length: 16 residues. Deletions cut 3 bases from V and 0 bases from J, with 13 bases between. As DNA, the CDR3 is TGTGCCAGCAGCTATGAGGCGGGACGCTCCTACAATGAGCAGTTCTTC. Protein product: CASSYEAGRSYNEQFF.

The chain links TRBV6-4 to TRBJ2-3, with D maybe TRBD2 (5 bases). The CDR3 is made up of 14 amino acids. The V end lost 6 bases, the J end lost 4 bases, and 14 bases lay between the germline ends. From germline, CDR1 is MRHNA and CDR2 SNTAGT. In nucleotides, the CDR3 is TGTGCCAGCAGCGCCTCGGGGAACCCAGATACGCAGTATTTT. Its protein is CASSASGNPDTQYF.

The rearrangement uses TRBV29-1 and TRBJ1-1; D unresolved. CDR3 length equals 12 residues. Trimming pared 4 bases from V and 1 base from J, leaving 7 bases between. Germline lookup yields CDR1 SQVTM and CDR2 ANQGSEA. The CDR3 DNA is TGCAGCGTTGGCGGTCCGAACACTGAAGCTTTCTTT. Translating gives CSVGGPNTEAFF.

This chain uses TRBV28 with TRBJ2-5; unclear D gene. V was shortened by 8 bases and J by 1 base, with 11 bases between the two germline ends. Germline CDR1 MDHEN, CDR2 SYDVKM. CDR3 length: 13 residues. CDR3 sequence: CASSGVSQETQYF. DNA of the CDR3: TGTGCCAGCTCTGGTGTTAGCCAAGAGACCCAGTACTTC.

V gene TRBV28 combines with J gene TRBJ2-6; possibly TRBD1 for D (5 bases). The V end was cut by 6 bases, the J end by 7 bases, with 10 bases between. The CDR3 extends over 13 amino acids. Germline V gene lookup returns CDR1 MDHEN and CDR2 SYDVKM. The CDR3 DNA is TGTGCCAGCAGGGGGCCCGACGCCAACGTCCTGACTTTC. This sequence encodes CASRGPDANVLTF. The entire variable domain, with the rest obtained from reference TRBV28 and TRBJ2-6, is as follows: DVKVTQSSRYLVKRTGEKVFLECVQDMDHENMFWYRQDPGLGLRLIYFSYDVKMKEKGDIPEGYSVSREKKERFSLILESASTNQTSMYLCASRGPDANVLTFGAGSRLTVL.

The rearrangement joins TRBV7-2 to TRBJ2-5; D possibly corresponds to TRBD1 (6 bases). The germline CDR1 and CDR2 sequences are SGHTA and FQGNSA. V was trimmed by 0 bases and J by 5 bases, leaving 10 bases between them. The CDR3 is 14 amino acids. CDR3 residues: CASSLAGRGETQYF. CDR3 nucleotides: TGTGCCAGCAGCTTAGCTGGCAGGGGTGAGACCCAGTACTTC.

The chain is built from TRBV6-1 and TRBJ1-2, with 8 bases lining up with TRBD1. J lost 2 bases, V lost 6 bases, and 8 bases had no gene match. This CDR3 is built from 15 residues. The V gene's germline CDR1 is MNHNS and CDR2 SASEGT. CDR3 sequence (DNA): TGTGCCAGCAGGTTTGGGCAGGGGGCAAACTATGGCTACACCTTC. Translation gives CASRFGQGANYGYTF.

The V and J genes are TRBV4-1 and TRBJ1-2, with 7 bases aligning to TRBD1. V dropped 3 bases and J dropped 8; count of bases not matched to a gene: 9. The length of the CDR3 is 14 residues. The germline gives CDR1 MGHRA, CDR2 YSYEKL. CDR3 amino acids: CASSQSYNRGGYTF. The DNA for the CDR3 is TGCGCCAGCAGCCAGAGTTATAACAGGGGAGGCTACACCTTC.

For the CDR3, the DNA is TGTGCCAGCAGCTTACGGGATCACTCTGGAAACACCATATATTTT. It is translated as CASSLRDHSGNTIYF. The rearrangement uses TRBV7-8 and TRBJ1-3, with no clear D. Germline V gene data show CDR1 as SGHVS and CDR2 as FQNEAQ. This CDR3 has 15 amino acids. Trimming removed 2 bases at V and 0 bases at J, with 8 bases between. Supplemented by reference TRBV7-8 and TRBJ1-3, the full variable domain reads GAGVSQSPRYKVAKRGQDVALRCDPISGHVSLFWYQQALGQGPEFLTYFQNEAQLDKSGLPSDRFFAERPEGSVSTLKIQRTQQEDSAVYLCASSLRDHSGNTIYFGEGSWLTVV.

This chain joins TRBV5-1 and TRBJ1-3; maybe TRBD1 (5 bases). This CDR3 has 15 amino acids. The V end was cut by 0 bases, the J end by 0 bases, with 7 bases between. Germline loops: CDR1 SGHRS, CDR2 YFSETQ. The CDR3 loop is CASSLDRSSGNTIYF. In nucleotides, the CDR3 is TGCGCCAGCAGCTTGGACAGGAGCTCTGGAAACACCATATATTTT.

This clone appeared a single time. V usage is TRBV27 and J usage is TRBJ2-1; D might be TRBD2 (6 bases). Trimming pared 6 bases from V and 4 bases from J, leaving 7 bases between. Germline-derived CDR1 and CDR2 are MNHEY and SMNVEV (reference sequence). This CDR3 is 12 amino acids long. CDR3: CASRDYYNEQFF. The DNA for the CDR3 is TGTGCCAGCAGGGACTATTACAATGAGCAGTTCTTC.

This chain links TRBV12-5 with TRBJ1-1, with unresolved D. Germline lookup yields CDR1 LGHNT and CDR2 FRNRAP. Trimming shortened V by 3 bases and J by 4 bases, and 12 bases separated the two germline ends. The CDR3 has 14 amino acids. The CDR3 DNA follows: TGTGCTAGTGGTTTCGGAGCCCAGAGCACTGAAGCTTTCTTT. Its protein product is CASGFGAQSTEAFF.